This TCR beta chain was recorded in a study of OX40 agonist ivuxolimab in advanced cancers. Findings and limits, study-wide: Clonal expansion in partial responders at 0.1-3.0 mg/kg ranked among the lowest.

TCRdb's table, derived via immunoSEQ multiplex PCR, lists solely in-frame clones and lacks some. The top ten clones hold under 2.5% of a sample with tens of thousands of clones, 70% to 90% of them seen once. Regarding this clone: Its antigen is as yet unknown.

The cohort excluded patients with autoimmune disease history or systemic immunosuppression. Germline V gene lookup returns CDR1 SGHKS and CDR2 YYEKEE (reference sequence). CDR3 length equals 14 residues. Trimming took off 4 bases at V and 5 bases at J, with 14 bases between the two ends. The material was CD4+ or CD8+ T cells sorted from blood, obtained in a trial of the OX40 agonist ivuxolimab. The rearrangement links TRBV5-5 to TRBJ2-3, with D possibly being TRBD1 (6 bases). The origin of this receptor is an adult with an advanced solid tumor such as melanoma, head and neck, liver or kidney cancer. The CDR3 spells CASSTSDSRDTQYF. The CDR3 coding sequence is TGTGCCAGCAGCACGTCGGACAGTAGAGATACGCAGTATTTT.